This entry is about one TCR beta chain. The CDR3 extends over 13 amino acids. V shed 6 bases and J shed 6 bases, with 14 bases lying between them. Per germline, CDR1 MNHEY and CDR2 SVGAGI. The data derive from a study of blood T cell repertoires in COVID-19. The protocol was immunoSEQ multiplex PCR, while the TCRdb copy is restricted to in-frame clones and leaves out a portion. Among about 260,000 clones listed, around 87% were seen once. The chain combines TRBV6-5 with TRBJ1-2; D may be TRBD1 (6 bases). This TCR was sampled from a man younger than 35 with active or convalescent COVID-19. Sequenced sample: peripheral blood. CDR3 loop: CASSVQGYDGYTF. In DNA, the CDR3 is TGTGCCAGCAGCGTACAGGGATACGATGGCTACACCTTC.